This TCR beta chain was identified in a study of blood T cell repertoires in COVID-19 (dated by TCRdb to about 2020). Regarding the study in general: Collaborator samples came from the United States, Italy and Spain and covered acute and convalescent phases of COVID-19. The material from the prospective study consisted of cDNA or gDNA derived from T cells, B-cell-depleted T cells, or PBMCs. The dataset comprised deeply sampled blood TCRbeta repertoires from subjects exposed to, actively infected with, or recovered from COVID-19. A freely available public database, intended as a resource for researchers studying the immune response to SARS-CoV-2, is where the repertoires were released. The samples were drawn from two sources: the first 160 participants of the ongoing ImmuneRACE study, and approximately 1,300 subjects contributed by 6 global collaborators. Nearly every sample came with metadata listing a de-identified subject ID, COVID-19 status, age in years and sex. Where available, HLA class I and class II types were taken from metadata supplied by the sample provider and were not determined by assay-based typing. The full study reports these points: The quantity of clinical and demographic metadata differed by source and by participant and was supplied without curation.

V drops 4 bases and J drops 5 bases, leaving 11 bases in between. For CDR1 and CDR2, the germline V gene lists ENHRY and SYGVKD. From cysteine to phenylalanine, the CDR3 is 13 amino acids long. Left in the record is the CDR3 DNA by itself, 39 bases read in frame from the first base. TCRbeta CDR3 regions were amplified from genomic DNA by means of the immunoSEQ Assay, a bias-controlled multiplex PCR. From the authors' description of their analysis: The number of nucleated cells in each sample was estimated by amplification of reference gene primers within the assay. To quantify the absolute abundance of each unique TCRbeta CDR3 rearrangement, sequence reads were collapsed and filtered. For each sample, productive Simpson clonality was calculated as the square root of Simpson's diversity index across productive rearrangements. TCRdb carries this immuneACCESS record with in-frame sequences only. Its versions omit some clonotypes, under half of them owing to an unresolved V gene in the studies checked, with the rest unexplained. That table furnishes V, J and clone size, whereas the DNA furnished D and trimming. This sample holds over 150,000 clones; almost 85% were observed only once. The biggest ten clones account for around 14% of the sample.

Each collaborating institution followed its own protocols to collect whole blood in K2EDTA tubes. Collaborator samples were shipped for TCRbeta analysis as frozen whole blood, isolated PBMCs, or DNA extracted from either sample type. This clone was picked up a small number of times. What antigen it recognizes has not been identified. Nothing much larger sits one base from this clone, and base qualities are not available. The sequence joins TRBV10-3 to TRBJ2-5; TRBD2 is possibly the D segment (6 matching bases). What was sequenced was peripheral blood. This sequence was found in a man in his late teens or twenties with active or convalescent COVID-19. The CDR3 is CAISGGVGETQYF. The nucleotide sequence reads as follows: TGTGCCATCAGTGGGGGGGTTGGGGAGACCCAGTACTTC.